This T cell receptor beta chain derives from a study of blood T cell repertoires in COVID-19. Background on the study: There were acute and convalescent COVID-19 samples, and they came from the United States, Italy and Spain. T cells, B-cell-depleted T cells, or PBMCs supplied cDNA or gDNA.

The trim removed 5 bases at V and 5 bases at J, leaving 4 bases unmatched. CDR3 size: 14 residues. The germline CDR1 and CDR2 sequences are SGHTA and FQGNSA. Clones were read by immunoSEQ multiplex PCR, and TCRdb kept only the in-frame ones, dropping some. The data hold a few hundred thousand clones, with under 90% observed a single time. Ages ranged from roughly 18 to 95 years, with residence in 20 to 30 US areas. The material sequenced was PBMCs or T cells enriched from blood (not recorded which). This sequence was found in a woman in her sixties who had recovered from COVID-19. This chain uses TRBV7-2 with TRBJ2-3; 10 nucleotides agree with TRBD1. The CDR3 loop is CASSATGGLDTQYF. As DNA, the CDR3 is TGTGCCAGCAGCGCGACAGGGGGCTTAGATACGCAGTATTTT.